This T cell receptor beta chain comes out of a study of shared clonotypes between healthy human individuals. Findings and limits, study-wide: With a handful of donors compared, 5% to 5.5% of naive CD4 clonotypes were shared.

Produced via immunoSEQ multiplex PCR; TCRdb's table is partial and in-frame only. The data contain 2 million to 2.5 million clones, approximately 93% of them singletons. J lost 2 bases, V lost 0 bases, and 5 bases had no gene match. Looked up from germline, CDR1 is SGHNT and CDR2 is YYREEE (reference sequence). This CDR3 has 16 residues. Note on this clone: What it binds is not known.

Sequencing used naive CD4+ T cells from PBMCs. Subset here: CD45RA+ positively selected. This clonotype was obtained from a man aged 18 to 35 in good health. Some clones in this sample may be carry-over from other donors' samples. The chain links TRBV5-4 to TRBJ2-3, with TRBD2 matching 8 bases. The CDR3 DNA is TGTGCCAGCAGCTTGGTGGCGGGAGGTCTCACAGATACGCAGTATTTT. It specifies CASSLVAGGLTDTQYF.